The 20 T cell receptor beta chains reported below all come from one sample, sequenced in a study of CD8 T cells in ankylosing spondylitis (TCRdb year 2017). For these receptors, no antigen is known. Libraries were made using 5' RACE. Sequencer: Illumina HiSeq 2500. The public reads were reprocessed in TCRdb via fastp at Q25 and MiXCR, keeping in-frame beta chains. Every distinct CDR3 protein forms one entry, paired with its most common genes and DNA. For this sample the table gives about 840,000 distinct CDR3 sequences, of which about 12% were detected only once. The ten largest clones represent around 0.51% of the sample. Overall study results and their limits: Blood from ankylosing spondylitis patients appeared to be characterized by a TCR beta motif composed of roughly 8 highly homologous amino acid variants.

The source material was blood, either unsorted or a sorted T cell fraction (not recorded which). The receptors were sampled from a male donor with ankylosing spondylitis.

In its sample, this clonotype was seen a few times. Written as DNA, the CDR3 is TGTGCCAGCAGTGCCCTAAGAGCTACGTTAAAGCAGTTCTTC. This translates into CASSALRATLKQFF. The genes are TRBV28 and TRBJ2-1; the D is unclear. Looked up from germline, CDR1 is MDHEN and CDR2 is SYDVKM. Trimming cost V 5 bases and J 11 bases, with 19 bases left between them. CDR3 length: 14 residues.

A few counts support this clonotype. The J gene is TRBJ2-6, the V gene TRBV7-2; D gene unclear. The CDR3 covers 15 residues. The germline V gene has CDR1 SGHTA and CDR2 FQGNSA. Trimming pared 2 bases from V and 5 bases from J, leaving 10 bases between. CDR3 region: CASSLRSSRANVLTF. The CDR3, as DNA: TGTGCCAGCAGCTTAAGAAGTTCTAGGGCCAACGTCCTGACTTTC.

The rearrangement joins TRBV4-3 to TRBJ2-1; 13 bases fit TRBD2. Germline values: CDR1 LGHNA, CDR2 YSLEER. The junction had 16 bases not matched to a gene; V was cut back by 4 bases and J by 4 bases. The CDR3 spans 20 residues. The CDR3 protein is CASSRTGTSGALATYNEQFF. DNA for the CDR3: TGCGCCAGCAGCCGAACGGGGACTAGCGGGGCCCTGGCGACGTACAATGAGCAGTTCTTC.

This clonotype was detected only once. The chain carries TRBV7-3 and TRBJ1-1; D is perhaps TRBD1 (6 bases). Trimming left V 10 bases short and J 1 base short, with 16 bases between. This CDR3 has 14 residues. Germline values: CDR1 SGHTA, CDR2 FQGTGA. The CDR3 loop is CATKLGHSNTEAFF. CDR3 coding DNA: TGTGCCACCAAACTGGGACATTCGAACACTGAAGCTTTCTTT.

The CDR3 loop is CASSQDLQRNEQFF. DNA for the CDR3: TGTGCCAGCAGCCAAGATCTTCAGCGAAATGAGCAGTTCTTC. This sequence joins TRBV4-2 and TRBJ2-1; D gene uncertain. V gave up 0 bases and J gave up 7 bases, with 10 bases separating them. Germline values: CDR1 LGHNA, CDR2 YNFKEQ. This CDR3 region has 14 residues.

The CDR3 DNA reads TGTGCCAGCAGCCCAGAGCCGACAGGGCTAAACACCATATATTTT. Protein sequence: CASSPEPTGLNTIYF. The gene calls are TRBV9 and TRBJ1-3; 7 bases match TRBD1. In germline, CDR1 is SGDLS, CDR2 YYNGEE. This CDR3 contains 15 residues. The ends lost 4 bases at V and 6 bases at J; junction bases unmatched: 10.

The J gene is TRBJ2-1, the V gene TRBV5-4; possibly TRBD1 for D (5 bases). Trimming shortened V by 4 bases and J by 14 bases, and 22 bases separated the two germline ends. Germline-derived CDR1 and CDR2 are SGHNT and YYREEE (reference sequence). The length of the CDR3 is 14 residues. CDR3 sequence: CASSQEPAETEEFF. For the CDR3, the DNA is TGTGCCAGCAGCCAGGAGCCCGCCGAGACAGAGGAGTTCTTC. Together with reference TRBV5-4 and TRBJ2-1, the CDR3 gives the full variable domain: ETGVTQSPTHLIKTRGQQVTLRCSSQSGHNTVSWYQQALGQGPQFIFQYYREEENGRGNFPPRFSGLQFPNYSSELNVNALELDDSALYLCASSQEPAETEEFFGPGTRLTVL.

V is TRBV7-2 and J is TRBJ1-1; D may be TRBD1 (6 bases). This CDR3 is built from 14 residues. Germline CDR1 SGHTA, CDR2 FQGNSA. V was clipped by 1 base and J by 5 bases, with 11 bases between them. CDR3 sequence reads: CASSLDQGRTEAFF. CDR3 sequence (DNA): TGTGCCAGCAGCTTAGATCAGGGGCGGACTGAAGCTTTCTTT.

CDR3 region: CASSNFRGLGQGETQYF. CDR3 DNA sequence: TGTGCCAGCAGCAATTTTAGGGGTTTGGGACAGGGAGAGACCCAGTACTTC. J is TRBJ2-5 and V is TRBV28, with 9 bases lining up with TRBD1. Germline loops: CDR1 MDHEN, CDR2 SYDVKM. The CDR3 has 17 residues. V lost 6 bases to trimming and J lost 4 bases; unmatched junction nucleotides: 15.

This clonotype came up a few times. The V call is TRBV20-1, the J call TRBJ1-5, with D uncertain. Germline CDR1 DFQATT, CDR2 SNEGSKA (reference sequence). Trimming stripped 3 bases from V and 10 bases from J, with 10 bases between. The CDR3 totals 11 residues. CDR3 sequence reads: CSASAWDPQHF. Written as DNA, the CDR3 is TGCAGTGCTAGCGCGTGGGATCCCCAGCATTTT.

The chain is built from TRBV29-1 and TRBJ2-4; no definite D call. CDR1 is SQVTM, CDR2 ANQGSEA, per germline. The CDR3 runs 12 residues. Trimming stripped 4 bases from V and 9 bases from J, with 13 bases between. The CDR3 nucleotides read TGCAGCGTTGTGGACGGAGAAGGCATTCAGTACTTC. Its translation: CSVVDGEGIQYF.

This clonotype was seen repeatedly, ten times or more. V usage is TRBV29-1 and J usage is TRBJ2-5; 8 bases line up with TRBD2. V lost 8 bases and J lost 2; bases outside the gene matches: 4. The CDR3 covers 12 residues. Germline V gene data show CDR1 as SQVTM and CDR2 as ANQGSEA. The DNA for the CDR3 is TGCAGCTCGTTAGCGGGGCAAGAGACCCAGTACTTC. It encodes CSSLAGQETQYF.

This clonotype was found a few times. V is TRBV7-2 and J is TRBJ2-7, with D possibly being TRBD2 (6 bases). This CDR3 has 15 amino acids. Germline loops: CDR1 SGHTA, CDR2 FQGNSA. V was cut by 2 bases and J by 5 bases, with 16 bases left in between. CDR3: CASSLKPGALHEQYF. For the CDR3, the DNA is TGTGCCAGCAGCTTAAAACCGGGAGCACTCCACGAGCAGTACTTC. The full variable domain, completed using reference TRBV7-2 and TRBJ2-7, is GAGVSQSPSNKVTEKGKDVELRCDPISGHTALYWYRQSLGQGLEFLIYFQGNSAPDKSGLPSDRFSAERTGGSVSTLTIQRTQQEDSAVYLCASSLKPGALHEQYFGPGTRLTVT.

The chain couples TRBV5-6 to TRBJ2-7; possibly TRBD1 or TRBD2 for D (5 bases each). The germline V gene has CDR1 SGHDT and CDR2 YYEEEE. Trimming left V 2 bases short and J 2 bases short, with 11 bases between. This CDR3 spans 14 amino acids. CDR3 region: CASSFLGTPYEQYF. The CDR3 DNA follows: TGTGCCAGCAGCTTCTTGGGGACCCCCTACGAGCAGTACTTC.

There are many counts of this clonotype. The chain is built from TRBV20-1 and TRBJ2-5, with D unresolved. CDR3 length: 12 amino acids. The V and J ends lost 3 bases and 2 bases respectively, with 7 bases between them. Germline V gives CDR1 DFQATT, CDR2 SNEGSKA (reference sequence). The CDR3 spells CSASREQETQYF. The DNA of the CDR3 is TGCAGTGCTAGTAGGGAACAAGAGACCCAGTACTTC.

The chain is built from TRBV6-2 or TRBV6-3 and TRBJ2-7; tentative D call: TRBD1 (6 bases). V shed 5 bases and J shed 5 bases, with 13 bases lying between them. CDR1 and CDR2 (germline): MNHEY, SVGEGT. The CDR3 has 13 residues. CDR3 in amino acids: CASSPTGNDEQYF. The CDR3, as DNA: TGTGCCAGCAGTCCAACAGGGAACGACGAGCAGTACTTC.

This clonotype was seen many times. This chain joins TRBV6-2 or TRBV6-3 and TRBJ1-5; D remains ambiguous. The germline CDR1 and CDR2 sequences are MNHEY and SVGEGT. V lost 5 bases and J 8 bases, leaving 10 bases between the germline ends. The CDR3 has 12 amino acids. CDR3 in amino acids: CASSPRGKPQHF. In nucleotides, the CDR3 is TGTGCCAGCAGTCCCCGTGGGAAGCCCCAGCATTTT.

This clonotype was observed many times. The V call is TRBV12-3 or TRBV12-4, the J call TRBJ1-2; 7 bases are a match to TRBD1. The CDR3 is made up of 13 amino acids. Trimming took 8 bases from V and 8 from J; bases not matched to a gene: 11. The CDR3 nucleotides read TGTGCCAGCGTTAGGGGGACAGCCCACGGCTACACCTTC. It yields the protein CASVRGTAHGYTF.

This clonotype was detected ten times or more. J is TRBJ2-7 and V is TRBV12-3 or TRBV12-4, with D possibly called TRBD1 or TRBD2 (6 bases each). The CDR3 contains 15 residues. V was trimmed by 1 base and J by 7 bases, leaving 17 bases between them. The CDR3 sequence: CASSLDTGTPLEQYF. In DNA, the CDR3 is TGTGCCAGCAGTTTAGATACAGGGACTCCGTTGGAGCAGTACTTC.

This clonotype was detected ten times or more. The chain carries TRBV7-3 and TRBJ2-3; D unresolved. The CDR3 sequence is 13 residues long. Germline values: CDR1 SGHTA, CDR2 FQGTGA. V was shortened by 5 bases and J by 4 bases, with 10 bases between the two germline ends. CDR3 sequence: CASSPFSPDTQYF. The CDR3 DNA is TGTGCCAGCAGCCCGTTCTCCCCAGATACGCAGTATTTT.